The present entry profiles one T cell receptor beta chain with its context. Its antigen remains unknown. Deep-level settings were used for running the assay. Sequencing was performed with immunoSEQ multiplex PCR; in TCRdb, only in-frame clones are kept and a portion is missing. The data hold 2 million to 2.5 million clones, with around 95% observed a single time. The sample originates from a study of shared clonotypes between healthy human individuals. The CDR3 covers 13 residues. V lost 10 bases to trimming and J lost 6 bases; unmatched junction nucleotides: 6. Looked up from germline, CDR1 is ENHRY and CDR2 is SYGVKD. Points from the study as a whole: In a handful of donors, around 5% of naive CD4 clonotypes appeared in common.

Sequenced sample: naive CD4+ T cells sorted from blood. Subset indicated: CD45RA+ positively selected. The source is a man aged 18 to 29 in good health. The chain carries TRBV10-3 and TRBJ2-2; 9 nucleotides line up with TRBD1. The CDR3 region is CATTGGRAGELFF. Here the CDR3 DNA reads TGTGCCACCACAGGGGGCCGAGCCGGGGAGCTGTTTTTT.